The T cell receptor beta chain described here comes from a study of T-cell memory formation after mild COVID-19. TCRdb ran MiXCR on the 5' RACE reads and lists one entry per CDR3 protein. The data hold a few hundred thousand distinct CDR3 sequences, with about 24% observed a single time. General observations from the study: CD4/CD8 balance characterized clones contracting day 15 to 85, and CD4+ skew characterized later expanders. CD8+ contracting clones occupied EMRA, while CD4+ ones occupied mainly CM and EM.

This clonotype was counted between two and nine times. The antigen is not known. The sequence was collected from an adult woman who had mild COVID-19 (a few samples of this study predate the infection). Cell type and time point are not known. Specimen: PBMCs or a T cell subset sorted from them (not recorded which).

This CDR3 is CASSSGRKNTEAFF. The CDR3 bases are TGTGCCAGCAGTTCAGGCAGAAAGAACACTGAAGCTTTCTTT. The rearrangement joins TRBV6-5 to TRBJ1-1; no clear D gene. The V gene's germline CDR1 is MNHEY and CDR2 SVGAGI. Trimming stripped 4 bases from V and 1 base from J, with 10 bases between. The CDR3 extends over 14 amino acids.